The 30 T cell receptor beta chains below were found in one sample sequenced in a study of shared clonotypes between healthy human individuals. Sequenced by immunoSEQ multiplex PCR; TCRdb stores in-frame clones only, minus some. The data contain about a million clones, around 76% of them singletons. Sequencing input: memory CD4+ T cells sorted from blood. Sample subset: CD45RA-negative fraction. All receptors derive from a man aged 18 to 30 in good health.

The CDR3 DNA reads TGTGCCAGTAGTATCGGGACACATGACTACAATGAGCAGTTCTTC. Translated: CASSIGTHDYNEQFF. The chain links TRBV19 to TRBJ2-1, with D possibly being TRBD1 (6 bases). Deletions cut 3 bases from V and 3 bases from J, with 12 bases between. The CDR3 contains 15 residues. Per germline, CDR1 LNHDA and CDR2 SQIVND (reference sequence). The full variable domain, with the rest looked up from reference TRBV19 and TRBJ2-1, is DGGITQSPKYLFRKEGQNVTLSCEQNLNHDAMYWYRQDPGQGLRLIYYSQIVNDFQKGDIAEGYSVSREKKESFPLTVTSAQKNPTAFYLCASSIGTHDYNEQFFGPGTRLTVL.

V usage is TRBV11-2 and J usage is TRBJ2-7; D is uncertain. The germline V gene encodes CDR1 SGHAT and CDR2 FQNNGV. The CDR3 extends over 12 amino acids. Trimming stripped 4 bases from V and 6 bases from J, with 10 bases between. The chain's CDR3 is CASSSLRTEQYF. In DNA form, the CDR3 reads TGTGCCAGCAGCTCCCTACGAACCGAGCAGTACTTC.

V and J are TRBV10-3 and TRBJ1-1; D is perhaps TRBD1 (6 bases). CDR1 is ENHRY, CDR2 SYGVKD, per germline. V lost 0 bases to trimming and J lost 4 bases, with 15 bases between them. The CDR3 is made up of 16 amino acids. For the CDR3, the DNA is TGTGCCATCAGTGAGTCTGATGCAGGGGCTGGCACTGAAGCTTTCTTT. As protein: CAISESDAGAGTEAFF.

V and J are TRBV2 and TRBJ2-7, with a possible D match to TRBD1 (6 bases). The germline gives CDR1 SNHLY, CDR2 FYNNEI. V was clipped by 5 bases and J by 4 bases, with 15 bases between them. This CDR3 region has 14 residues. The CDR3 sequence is CASSLGKTGYEQYF. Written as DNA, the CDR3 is TGTGCCAGCAGTTTAGGGAAGACAGGTTACGAGCAGTACTTC. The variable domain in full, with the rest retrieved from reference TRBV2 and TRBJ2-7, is EPEVTQTPSHQVTQMGQEVILRCVPISNHLYFYWYRQILGQKVEFLVSFYNNEISEKSEIFDDQFSVERPDGSNFTLKIRSTKLEDSAMYFCASSLGKTGYEQYFGPGTRLTVT.

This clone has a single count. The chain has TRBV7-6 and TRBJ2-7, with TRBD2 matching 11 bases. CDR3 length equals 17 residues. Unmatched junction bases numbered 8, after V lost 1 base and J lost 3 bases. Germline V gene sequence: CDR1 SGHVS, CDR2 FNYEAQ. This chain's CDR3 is CASSLDPLAGGLYEQYF. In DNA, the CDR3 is TGTGCCAGCAGCTTAGACCCCCTAGCGGGGGGACTCTACGAGCAGTACTTC.

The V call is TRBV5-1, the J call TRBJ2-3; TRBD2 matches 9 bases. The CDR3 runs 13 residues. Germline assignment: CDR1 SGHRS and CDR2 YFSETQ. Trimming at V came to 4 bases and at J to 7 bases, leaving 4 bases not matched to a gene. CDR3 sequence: CASSPTSGYTQYF. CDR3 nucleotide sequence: TGCGCCAGCAGCCCGACTAGCGGTTATACGCAGTATTTT.

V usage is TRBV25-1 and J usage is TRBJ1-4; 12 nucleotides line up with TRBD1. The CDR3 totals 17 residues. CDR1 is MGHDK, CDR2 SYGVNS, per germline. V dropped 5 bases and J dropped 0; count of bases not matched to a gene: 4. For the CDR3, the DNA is TGTGCCAGCAGTTGGGACAGGGGGCTCCCAACTAATGAAAAACTGTTTTTT. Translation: CASSWDRGLPTNEKLFF. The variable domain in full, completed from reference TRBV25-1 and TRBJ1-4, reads EADIYQTPRYLVIGTGKKITLECSQTMGHDKMYWYQQDPGMELHLIHYSYGVNSTEKGDLSSESTVSRIRTEHFPLTLESARPSHTSQYLCASSWDRGLPTNEKLFFGSGTQLSVL.

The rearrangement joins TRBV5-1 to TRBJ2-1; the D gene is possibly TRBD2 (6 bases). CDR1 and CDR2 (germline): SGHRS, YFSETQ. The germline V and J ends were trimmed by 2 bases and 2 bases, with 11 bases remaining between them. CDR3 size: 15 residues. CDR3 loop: CASSFIAETYNEQFF. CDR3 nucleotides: TGCGCCAGCAGCTTTATAGCGGAGACCTACAATGAGCAGTTCTTC.

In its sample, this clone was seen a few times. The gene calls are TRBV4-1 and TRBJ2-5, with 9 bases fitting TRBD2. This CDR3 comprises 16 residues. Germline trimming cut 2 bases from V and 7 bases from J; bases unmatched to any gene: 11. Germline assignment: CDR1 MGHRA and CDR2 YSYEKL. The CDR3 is CASSQPTSGVWGTQYF. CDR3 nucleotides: TGCGCCAGCAGCCAACCGACTAGCGGAGTATGGGGGACCCAGTACTTC.

CDR3 amino acids: CASSTVGEKLFF. The DNA of the CDR3 is TGTGCCAGCTCTACCGTTGGTGAAAAACTGTTTTTT. The V and J genes are TRBV28 and TRBJ1-4, with D uncertain. V was pared by 8 bases and J by 7 bases, with 11 bases between. In germline, CDR1 is MDHEN, CDR2 SYDVKM. The CDR3 covers 12 residues.

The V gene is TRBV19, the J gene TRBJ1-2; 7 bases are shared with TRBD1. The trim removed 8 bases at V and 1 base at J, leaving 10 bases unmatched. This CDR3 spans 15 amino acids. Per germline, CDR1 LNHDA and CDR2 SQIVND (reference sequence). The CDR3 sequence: CASFAEQGFNYGYTF. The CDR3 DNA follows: TGTGCCAGTTTTGCTGAACAGGGGTTTAACTATGGCTACACCTTC. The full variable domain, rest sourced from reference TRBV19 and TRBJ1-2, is DGGITQSPKYLFRKEGQNVTLSCEQNLNHDAMYWYRQDPGQGLRLIYYSQIVNDFQKGDIAEGYSVSREKKESFPLTVTSAQKNPTAFYLCASFAEQGFNYGYTFGSGTRLTVV.

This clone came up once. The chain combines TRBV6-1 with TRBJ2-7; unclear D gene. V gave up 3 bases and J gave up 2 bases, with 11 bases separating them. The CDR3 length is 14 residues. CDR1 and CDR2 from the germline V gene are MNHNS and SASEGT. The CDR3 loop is CASSERAPTYEQYF. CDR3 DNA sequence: TGTGCCAGCAGTGAGCGTGCGCCAACCTACGAGCAGTACTTC.

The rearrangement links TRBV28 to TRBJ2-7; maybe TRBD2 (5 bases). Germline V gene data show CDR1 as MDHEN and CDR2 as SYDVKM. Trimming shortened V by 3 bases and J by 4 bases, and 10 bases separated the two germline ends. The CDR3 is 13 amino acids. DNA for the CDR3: TGTGCCAGCAGTTTTGGGGTAGCGTACGAGCAGTACTTC. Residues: CASSFGVAYEQYF.

The CDR3 DNA is TGTGCCTGGAGCGTAGGCCGGTCCCAGCATTTT. This sequence encodes CAWSVGRSQHF. This rearrangement joins TRBV30 to TRBJ1-5; unclear D gene. Deletions cut 3 bases from V and 11 bases from J, with 11 bases between. The CDR3 sequence is 11 residues long. Germline CDR1 GTSNPN, CDR2 SVGIG (reference sequence).

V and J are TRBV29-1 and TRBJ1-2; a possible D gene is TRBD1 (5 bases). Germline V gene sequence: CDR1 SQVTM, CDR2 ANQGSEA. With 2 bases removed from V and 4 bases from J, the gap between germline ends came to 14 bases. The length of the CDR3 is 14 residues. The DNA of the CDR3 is TGCAGCGTTGAATGGAAAGGGACTCTCTATGGCTACACCTTC. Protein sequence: CSVEWKGTLYGYTF.

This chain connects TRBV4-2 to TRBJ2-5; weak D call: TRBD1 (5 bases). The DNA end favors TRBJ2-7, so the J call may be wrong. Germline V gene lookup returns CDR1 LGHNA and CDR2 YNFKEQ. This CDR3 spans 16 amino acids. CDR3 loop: CASSQGGGTGSYEQYF. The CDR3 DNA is TGTGCCAGCAGCCAAGGGGGCGGCACTGGCTCCTACGAGCAGTACTTC.

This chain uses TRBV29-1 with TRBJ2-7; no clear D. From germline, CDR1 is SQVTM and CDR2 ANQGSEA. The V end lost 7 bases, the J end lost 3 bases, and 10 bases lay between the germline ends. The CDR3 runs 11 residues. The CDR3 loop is CSAMGGYEQYF. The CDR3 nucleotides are TGCAGCGCGATGGGTGGCTACGAGCAGTACTTC.

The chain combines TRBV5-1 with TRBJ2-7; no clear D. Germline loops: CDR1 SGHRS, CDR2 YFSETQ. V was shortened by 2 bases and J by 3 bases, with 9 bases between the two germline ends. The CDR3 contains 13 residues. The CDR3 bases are TGCGCCAGCAGCTTTTTGGGGTTCTACGAGCAGTACTTC. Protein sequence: CASSFLGFYEQYF.

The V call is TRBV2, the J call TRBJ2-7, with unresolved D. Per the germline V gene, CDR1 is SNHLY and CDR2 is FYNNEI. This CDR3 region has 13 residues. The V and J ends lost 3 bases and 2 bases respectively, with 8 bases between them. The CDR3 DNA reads TGTGCCAGCAGTGACACGCTAACCTACGAGCAGTACTTC. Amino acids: CASSDTLTYEQYF.

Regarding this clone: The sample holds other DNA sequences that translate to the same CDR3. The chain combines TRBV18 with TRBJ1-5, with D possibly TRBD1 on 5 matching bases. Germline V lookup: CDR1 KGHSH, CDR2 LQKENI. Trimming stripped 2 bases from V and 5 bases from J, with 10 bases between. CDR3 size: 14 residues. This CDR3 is CASSPGTGDQPQHF. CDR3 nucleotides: TGTGCCAGCTCACCAGGGACGGGGGATCAGCCCCAGCATTTT.

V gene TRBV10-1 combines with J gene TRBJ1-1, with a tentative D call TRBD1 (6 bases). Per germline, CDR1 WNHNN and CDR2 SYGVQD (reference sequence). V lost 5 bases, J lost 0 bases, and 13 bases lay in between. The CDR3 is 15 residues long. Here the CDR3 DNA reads TGCGCCAGCAGTTTGGACAGCCGTATGAACACTGAAGCTTTCTTT. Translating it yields CASSLDSRMNTEAFF.

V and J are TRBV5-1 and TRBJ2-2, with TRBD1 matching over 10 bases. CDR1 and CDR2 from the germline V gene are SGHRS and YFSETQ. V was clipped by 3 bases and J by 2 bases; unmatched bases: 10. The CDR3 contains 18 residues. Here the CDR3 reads CASSSTGGLGFNTGELFF. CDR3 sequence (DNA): TGCGCCAGCAGCTCGACAGGGGGCCTCGGATTCAACACCGGGGAGCTGTTTTTT.

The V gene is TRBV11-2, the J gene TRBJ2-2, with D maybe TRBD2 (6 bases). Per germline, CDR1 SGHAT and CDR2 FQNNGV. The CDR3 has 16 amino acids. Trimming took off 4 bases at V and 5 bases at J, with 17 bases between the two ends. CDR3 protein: CASSSRTTGGTGELFF. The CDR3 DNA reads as TGTGCCAGCAGCTCACGGACTACCGGGGGTACCGGGGAGCTGTTTTTT.

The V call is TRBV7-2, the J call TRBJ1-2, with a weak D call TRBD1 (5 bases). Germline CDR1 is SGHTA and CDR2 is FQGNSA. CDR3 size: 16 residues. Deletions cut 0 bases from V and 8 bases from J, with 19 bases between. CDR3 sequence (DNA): TGTGCCAGCAGCTTAGCTGGGGCCCTAAGGTGGCTAGGCTACACCTTC. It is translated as CASSLAGALRWLGYTF.

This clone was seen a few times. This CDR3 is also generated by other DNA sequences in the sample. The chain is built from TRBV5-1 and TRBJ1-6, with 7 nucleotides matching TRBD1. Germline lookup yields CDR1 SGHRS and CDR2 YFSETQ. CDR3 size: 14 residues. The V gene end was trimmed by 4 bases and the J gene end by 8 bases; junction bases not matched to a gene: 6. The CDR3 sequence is CASSQGGRDSPLHF. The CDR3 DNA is TGCGCCAGCAGCCAAGGGGGCCGGGATTCACCCCTCCACTTT.

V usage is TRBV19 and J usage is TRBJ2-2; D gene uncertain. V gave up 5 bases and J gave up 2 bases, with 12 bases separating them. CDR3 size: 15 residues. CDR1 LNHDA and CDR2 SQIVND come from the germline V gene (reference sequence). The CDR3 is CASSPPMPNTGELFF. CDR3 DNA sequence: TGTGCCAGTAGTCCCCCGATGCCAAACACCGGGGAGCTGTTTTTT.

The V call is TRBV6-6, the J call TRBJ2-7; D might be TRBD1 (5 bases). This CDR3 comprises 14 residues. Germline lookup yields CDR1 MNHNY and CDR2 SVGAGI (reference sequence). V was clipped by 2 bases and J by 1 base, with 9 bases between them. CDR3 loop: CASSYGAASYEQYF. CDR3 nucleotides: TGTGCCAGCAGTTACGGGGCGGCGTCCTACGAGCAGTACTTC.

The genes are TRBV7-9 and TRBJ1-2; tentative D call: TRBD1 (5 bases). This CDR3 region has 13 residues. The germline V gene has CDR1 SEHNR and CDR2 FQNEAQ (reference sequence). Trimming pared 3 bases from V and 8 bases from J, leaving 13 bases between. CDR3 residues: CASSFTDTGGYTF. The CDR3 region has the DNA TGTGCCAGCAGCTTTACGGACACGGGGGGCTACACCTTC.

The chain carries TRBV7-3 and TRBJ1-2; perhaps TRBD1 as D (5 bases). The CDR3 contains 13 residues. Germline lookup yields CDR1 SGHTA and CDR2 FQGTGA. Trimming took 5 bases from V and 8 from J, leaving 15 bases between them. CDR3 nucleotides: TGTGCCAGCAGCAAGACAGCTCTAGACGGCTACACCTTC. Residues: CASSKTALDGYTF.

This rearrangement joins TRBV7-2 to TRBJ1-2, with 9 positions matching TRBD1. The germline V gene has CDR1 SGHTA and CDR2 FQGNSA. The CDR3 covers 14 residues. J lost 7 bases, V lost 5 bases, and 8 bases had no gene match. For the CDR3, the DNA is TGTGCCAGCAGCCCGACCGGGACAGGGACTGGCTACACCTTC. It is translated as CASSPTGTGTGYTF.